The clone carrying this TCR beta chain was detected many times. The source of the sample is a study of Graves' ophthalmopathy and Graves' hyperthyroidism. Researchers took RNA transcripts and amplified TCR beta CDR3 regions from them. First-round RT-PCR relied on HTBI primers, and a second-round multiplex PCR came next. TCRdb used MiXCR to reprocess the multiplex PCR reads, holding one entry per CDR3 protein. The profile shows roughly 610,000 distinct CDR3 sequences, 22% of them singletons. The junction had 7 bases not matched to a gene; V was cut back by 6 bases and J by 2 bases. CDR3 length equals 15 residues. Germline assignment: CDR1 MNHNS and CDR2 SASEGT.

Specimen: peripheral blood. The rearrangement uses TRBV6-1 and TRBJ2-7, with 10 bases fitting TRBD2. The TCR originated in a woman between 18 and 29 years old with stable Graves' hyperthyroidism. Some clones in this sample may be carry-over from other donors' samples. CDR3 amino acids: CASSKLAGTAYEQYF. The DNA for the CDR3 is TGTGCCAGCAGCAAACTAGCGGGGACTGCCTACGAGCAGTACTTC.